The 11 T cell receptor beta chains below were found in one sample sequenced in a study of regulatory T cells in long-lasting Graves disease. Arm-PCR of CDR3 regions and iRepertoire HTBI primers were used to build TCR beta libraries. TCRdb processed the multiplex PCR reads anew with MiXCR; each CDR3 protein has one entry. This table has about 290,000 distinct CDR3 sequences, around 23% appearing once. Time point indicated: persistent/refractory GD, antithyroid drugs over 5 years with positive TRAb. RNA isolated from PBMCs was used to make the TCR library. The sequenced sample was peripheral blood mononuclear cells (PBMCs), obtained when the disease was refractory, from a patient treated with antithyroid drugs. These TCRs come from a female donor with Graves disease.

The J gene is TRBJ1-5, the V gene TRBV7-8; D remains ambiguous. Trimming removed 5 bases from V and 1 base from J, with 12 bases in between. There are 15 residues in the CDR3. CDR1 and CDR2 from the germline V gene are SGHVS and FQNEAQ. The CDR3 reads CASSLEGVSNQPQHF. The CDR3 nucleotides read TGTGCCAGCAGCCTGGAAGGAGTGAGCAATCAGCCCCAGCATTTT. The variable domain in full, with the rest retrieved from reference TRBV7-8 and TRBJ1-5, is GAGVSQSPRYKVAKRGQDVALRCDPISGHVSLFWYQQALGQGPEFLTYFQNEAQLDKSGLPSDRFFAERPEGSVSTLKIQRTQQEDSAVYLCASSLEGVSNQPQHFGDGTRLSIL.

There are many counts of this clonotype. The CDR3 DNA reads TGTGCCAGCGGCATATTGGGCAGGGATGTAGGGCGAAAGACCCAGTACTTC. This gives the protein CASGILGRDVGRKTQYF. V and J are TRBV28 and TRBJ2-5, with D possibly being TRBD1 (5 bases). The CDR3 is 17 residues long. Germline CDR1 reads MDHEN; CDR2 reads SYDVKM. With 8 bases removed from V and 6 bases from J, the gap between germline ends came to 28 bases.

This chain joins TRBV7-2 and TRBJ2-7; tentative D call: TRBD2 (6 bases). Looked up from germline, CDR1 is SGHTA and CDR2 is FQGNSA. V was cut by 2 bases and J by 2 bases, with 13 bases left in between. The CDR3 loop spans 15 amino acids. CDR3 amino acids: CASSLTGGITYEQYF. CDR3 coding DNA: TGTGCCAGCAGCTTAACCGGCGGGATTACCTACGAGCAGTACTTC.

This clonotype has at least ten counts. The chain is built from TRBV7-2 and TRBJ1-1; D is unresolved. The CDR3 runs 14 residues. Trimming took 3 bases from V and 1 from J, leaving 9 bases between them. The germline V gene has CDR1 SGHTA and CDR2 FQGNSA. Here the CDR3 DNA reads TGTGCCAGCAGCTTGCGGGAGGCGAACACTGAAGCTTTCTTT. It translates to CASSLREANTEAFF.

With regard to this clonotype: The junction does not match germline at one end; this may be a read error. The chain has TRBV6-1 and TRBJ2-7; weak D call: TRBD2 (5 bases). CDR3 size: 14 residues. Looked up from germline, CDR1 is MNHNS and CDR2 is SASEGT. CDR3 DNA: TGTGCCAGCAGTAAAGCGGAAATAACCTACGAGCAGTACTTC. It codes for CASSKAEITYEQYF.

Many counts were recorded for this clonotype. The chain combines TRBV28 with TRBJ2-5; D ambiguous. CDR1 MDHEN and CDR2 SYDVKM come from the germline V gene. CDR3 length: 12 amino acids. The V end was cut by 7 bases, the J end by 5 bases, with 11 bases between. CDR3 loop: CASNGIGETQYF. DNA for the CDR3: TGTGCCAGCAACGGTATAGGGGAGACCCAGTACTTC.

To note about this clonotype: At one end, the junction sequence differs from germline, possibly due to a read error. The gene calls are TRBV2 and TRBJ2-7; 7 bases agree with TRBD1. CDR1 is SNHLY and CDR2 is FYNNEI in the germline V gene. This CDR3 has 12 residues. Here the CDR3 DNA reads TGTGCCAGCAGCAGACAGGGTGACGAGCGGTACTTC. Translated: CASSRQGDERYF.

In the case of this clonotype: A read error may explain this, as a much larger clone is one base away. J is TRBJ1-1 and V is TRBV19, with D perhaps matching TRBD1 (5 bases). Germline CDR1 LNHDA, CDR2 SQIVND (reference sequence). The CDR3 runs 11 residues. This CDR3 is CASQTDTGAFF. The CDR3 coding sequence is TGTGCCAGTCAGACGGACACTGGAGCTTTCTTT.

The V call is TRBV20-1, the J call TRBJ2-3, with 11 bases identical to TRBD1. CDR1 and CDR2 (germline): DFQATT, SNEGSKA (reference sequence). The CDR3 totals 14 residues. Germline trimming cut 5 bases from V and 4 bases from J; bases unmatched to any gene: 5. This CDR3 reads CSAEGQGASDTQYF. The DNA for the CDR3 is TGCAGTGCTGAAGGACAGGGGGCTTCAGATACGCAGTATTTT.

This clonotype was counted between two and nine times. The chain employs TRBV19 and TRBJ1-2, with a tentative D call TRBD1 (5 bases). The CDR3 is made up of 15 amino acids. Germline loops: CDR1 LNHDA, CDR2 SQIVND (reference sequence). Trimming shortened V by 4 bases and J by 6 bases, and 18 bases separated the two germline ends. CDR3 in DNA: TGTGCCAGTAGTAAGGGACTCTCAAGAGGGGATGGCTACACCTTC. This gives the protein CASSKGLSRGDGYTF.

The V and J genes are TRBV20-1 and TRBJ1-1; D gene uncertain. Germline CDR1 DFQATT, CDR2 SNEGSKA (reference sequence). V was cut by 1 base and J by 2 bases, with 11 bases left in between. This CDR3 spans 14 amino acids. As DNA, the CDR3 is TGCAGTGCTAGAGGTCTGGCAGGCAACACTGAAGCTTTCTTT. Its translation is CSARGLAGNTEAFF.